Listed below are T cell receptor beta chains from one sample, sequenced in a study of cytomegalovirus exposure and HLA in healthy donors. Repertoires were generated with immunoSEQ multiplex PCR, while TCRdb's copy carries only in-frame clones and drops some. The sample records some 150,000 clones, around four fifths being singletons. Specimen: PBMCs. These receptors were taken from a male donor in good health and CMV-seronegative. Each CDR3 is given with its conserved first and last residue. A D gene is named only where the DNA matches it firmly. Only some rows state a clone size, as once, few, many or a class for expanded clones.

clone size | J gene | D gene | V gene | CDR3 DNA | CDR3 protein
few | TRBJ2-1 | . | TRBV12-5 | TGTGCTAGTGGTTTGACCCCCGGGGGTCGGCGTGAGCAGTTCTTC | CASGLTPGGRREQFF
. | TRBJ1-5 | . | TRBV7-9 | TGTGCCAGCAGCTCTTACAGGGATAGCAATCAGCCCCAGCATTTT | CASSSYRDSNQPQHF
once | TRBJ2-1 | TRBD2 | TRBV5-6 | TGTGCCAGCAGCCGTAGGCCTAGCGGGACTCTAGCAGGGTGGTTCTTC | CASSRRPSGTLAGWFF
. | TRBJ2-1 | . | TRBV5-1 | TGCGCCAGCAGCTTGGTCGGTTACAATGAGCAGTTCTTC | CASSLVGYNEQFF
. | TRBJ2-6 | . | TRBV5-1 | TGCGCCAGCAGCGGGGACTGGGGCTCTGGGGCCAACGTCCTGACTTTC | CASSGDWGSGANVLTF
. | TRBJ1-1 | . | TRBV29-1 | TGCAGCGGGCGAAGGGGGACTGAAGCTTTCTTT | CSGRRGTEAFF
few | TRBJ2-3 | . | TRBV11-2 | TGTGCCAGCAGCCCTCCGGGGGGCGCGACAGATACGCAGTATTTT | CASSPPGGATDTQYF
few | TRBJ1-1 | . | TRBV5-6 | TGTGCCAGCAGCGTCCAGGCTGAAGCTTTCTTT | CASSVQAEAFF
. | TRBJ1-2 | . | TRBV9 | TGTGCCAGCAGCGCACCGGGGTCTAACTATGGCTACACCTTC | CASSAPGSNYGYTF
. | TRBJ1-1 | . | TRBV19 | TGTGCCAGTAGTATAATGGATGGGCTGGGCACTGAAGCTTTCTTT | CASSIMDGLGTEAFF
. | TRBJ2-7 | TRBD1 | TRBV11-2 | TGTGCCAGCAGCTTAGGCCGGGACAGTCCAGCCTACGAGCAGTACTTC | CASSLGRDSPAYEQYF
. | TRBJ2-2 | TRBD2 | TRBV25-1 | TGTGCCAGCAGTGATGCCGGGACTAGCGGCCGATACACCGGGGAGCTGTTTTTT | CASSDAGTSGRYTGELFF
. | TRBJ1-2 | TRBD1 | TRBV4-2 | TGTGCCAGCAGCCAAGATCCACAGGGGAACTATGGCTACACCTTC | CASSQDPQGNYGYTF
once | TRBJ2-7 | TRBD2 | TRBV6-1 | TGTGCCAGCAACCCAGCGGGAGTTGGGGACGAGCAGTACTTC | CASNPAGVGDEQYF
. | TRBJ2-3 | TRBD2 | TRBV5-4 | TGTGCCAGCACCCGGGGGGGGCGCGGAAACACAGATACGCAGTATTTT | CASTRGGRGNTDTQYF
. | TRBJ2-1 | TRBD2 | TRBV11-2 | TGTGCCAGCAGCATACTAGCGGGAGGGGGGAATGAGCAGTTCTTC | CASSILAGGGNEQFF
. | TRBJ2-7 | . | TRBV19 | TGTGCCAGTAGGATAGCGGCGGGGAGCTCCTACGAGCAGTACTTC | CASRIAAGSSYEQYF
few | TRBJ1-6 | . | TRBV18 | TGTGCCAGCTCACCCCGACGGAGAAATAATTCACCCCTCCACTTT | CASSPRRRNNSPLHF
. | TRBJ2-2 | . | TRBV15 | TGTGCCACCAGCAGAGATAGCAACACCGGGGAGCTGTTTTTT | CATSRDSNTGELFF
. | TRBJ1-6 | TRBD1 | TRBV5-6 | TGTGCCAGCAGCTTACAGACAGGGACCAATTCACCCCTCCACTTT | CASSLQTGTNSPLHF
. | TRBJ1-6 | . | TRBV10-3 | TGTGCCATCCAGGGCGTTAGAGCTAATTCACCCCTCCACTTT | CAIQGVRANSPLHF
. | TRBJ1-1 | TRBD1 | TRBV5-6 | TGTGCCAGCAGGCCACAGGGGGCCCCTGAAGCTTTCTTT | CASRPQGAPEAFF
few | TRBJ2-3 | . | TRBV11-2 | TGTGCCAGCAGCTTGCGGATCGTCACAGATACGCAGTATTTT | CASSLRIVTDTQYF
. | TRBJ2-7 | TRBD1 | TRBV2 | TGTGCCAGCACCCGGACAGGGCCCACCTACGAGCAGTACTTC | CASTRTGPTYEQYF
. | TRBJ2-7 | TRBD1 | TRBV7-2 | TGTGCCAGCAGCTTTTACGGGACAGTCGTCTCCTACGAGCAGTACTTC | CASSFYGTVVSYEQYF
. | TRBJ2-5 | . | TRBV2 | TGTGCCAGCAGGGCCACCGACTTAGAAGAGACCCAGTACTTC | CASRATDLEETQYF
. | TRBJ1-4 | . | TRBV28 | TGTGCCAGCACCCGAGACCCGGGAGGAGAAAAACTGTTTTTT | CASTRDPGGEKLFF
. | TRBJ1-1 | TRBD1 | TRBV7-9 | TGTTCCAGCAGCTTTGGACAGGGGTTGGCTTTCTTT | CSSSFGQGLAFF
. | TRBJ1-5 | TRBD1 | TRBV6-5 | TGTGCCAGCAGTGGCCGAACAGGGGGCACTCAGCCCCAGCATTTT | CASSGRTGGTQPQHF
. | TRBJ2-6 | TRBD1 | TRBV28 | TGTGCCAGCAGTTTAAAGGGCAGGGGGCAATCTGGGGCCAACGTCCTGACTTTC | CASSLKGRGQSGANVLTF
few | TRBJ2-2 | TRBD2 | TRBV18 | TGTGCCAGCTCACCGGGACTAGCGGGAGGTAACACCGGGGAGCTGTTTTTT | CASSPGLAGGNTGELFF
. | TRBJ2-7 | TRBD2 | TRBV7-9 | TGTGCCAGCAGCTTAGGACTAGCGGGAAACCTAGCGGACTTC | CASSLGLAGNLADF
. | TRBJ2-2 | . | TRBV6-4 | TGTGCCAGCAGCCTCAGGGGTACCGGGGAGCTGTTTTTT | CASSLRGTGELFF
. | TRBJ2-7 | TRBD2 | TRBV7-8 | TGTGCCAGCAGCTCAGGACTAGCGGGGGCCCTTTCCTACGAGCAGTACTTC | CASSSGLAGALSYEQYF
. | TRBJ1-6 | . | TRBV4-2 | TGTGCCAGCAGCCAAGTTACAGGGAGCTCCTATAATTCACCCCTCCACTTT | CASSQVTGSSYNSPLHF
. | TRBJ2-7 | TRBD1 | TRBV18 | TGTGCCAGCTCAACCCCCGGGACAGGGATCTCCTACGAGCAGTACTTC | CASSTPGTGISYEQYF
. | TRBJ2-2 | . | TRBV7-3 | TGTGCCAGCAAATCATCTTCCAGTACGAACACCGGGGAGCTGTTTTTT | CASKSSSSTNTGELFF
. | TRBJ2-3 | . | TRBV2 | TGTGCCAGCAGTGTTGGACAAAACACAGATACGCAGTATTTT | CASSVGQNTDTQYF
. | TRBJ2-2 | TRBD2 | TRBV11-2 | TGTGCCAGCAGCCGGGGGGACGGGGAGCTGTTTTTT | CASSRGDGELFF
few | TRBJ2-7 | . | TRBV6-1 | TGTGCCACCTCTATCGAGGACAATGCCTACGAGCAGTACTTC | CATSIEDNAYEQYF
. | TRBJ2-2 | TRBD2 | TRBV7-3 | TGTGCCAGCAGCTCGCTGGGACTAGCGGGAGGTGGGGAGCTGTTTTTT | CASSSLGLAGGGELFF
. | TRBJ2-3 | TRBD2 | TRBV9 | TGTGCCAGCAGCATAACGCCCGGGGGGAAGGGAGATACGCAGTATTTT | CASSITPGGKGDTQYF
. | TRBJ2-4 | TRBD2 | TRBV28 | TGTGCCAGCAGGGTAGCGGGTGGGGGCAAAAACATTCAGTACTTC | CASRVAGGGKNIQYF
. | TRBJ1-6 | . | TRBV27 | TGTGCCAGCAGTGACTCGGCCTCGCCATATAATTCACCCCTCCACTTT | CASSDSASPYNSPLHF
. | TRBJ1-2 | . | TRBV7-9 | TGTGCCAGCAGCTTAACCGGGGTAATAGCTGGCTACACCTTC | CASSLTGVIAGYTF
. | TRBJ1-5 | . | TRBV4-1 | TGCGCCAGCAGCCAGACAGTATTGAATCAGCCCCAGCATTTT | CASSQTVLNQPQHF
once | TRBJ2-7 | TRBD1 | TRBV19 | TGTGCCAGTGGTGGGGGAGACAGGGGACGGTACGAGCAGTACTTC | CASGGGDRGRYEQYF
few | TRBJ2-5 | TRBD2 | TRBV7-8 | TGTGCCAGCAGCTCTGGGCGACTAGCGGGGTTCCAAGAGACCCAGTACTTC | CASSSGRLAGFQETQYF
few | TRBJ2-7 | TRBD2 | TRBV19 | TGTGCCAGTAGTATCGGGGGGGAGCAGTACTTC | CASSIGGEQYF
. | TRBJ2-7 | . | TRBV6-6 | TGTGCCAGCAGTTACCGAGAAGGGACTGCGTACGAGCAGTACTTC | CASSYREGTAYEQYF
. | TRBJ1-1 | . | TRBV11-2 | TGTGCCAGCAGGAACGATGGGTCGGGGACTGAAGCTTTCTTT | CASRNDGSGTEAFF
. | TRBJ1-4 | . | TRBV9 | TGTGCCAGCAGCGATGTAAGAGGAGAAAAACTGTTTTTT | CASSDVRGEKLFF
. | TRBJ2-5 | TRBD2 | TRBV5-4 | TGTGCCAGCAGAGGACTAGCCCAAGAGACCCAGTACTTC | CASRGLAQETQYF
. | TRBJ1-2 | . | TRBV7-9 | TGTGCCAGCAGCCCCGACAGCTATGGCTACACCTTC | CASSPDSYGYTF
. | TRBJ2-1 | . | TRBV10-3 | TGTGCCATCAATCCCGCTCCGGGACTGGGGGATGAGCAGTTCTTC | CAINPAPGLGDEQFF
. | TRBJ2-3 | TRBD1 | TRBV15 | TGTGCCACCAGCGAACAGGGGGCAAGAGATACGCAGTATTTT | CATSEQGARDTQYF
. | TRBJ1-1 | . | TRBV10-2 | TGCGCCAGCGCTGCAGTACAGGGTTGGACCACTGAAGCTTTCTTT | CASAAVQGWTTEAFF
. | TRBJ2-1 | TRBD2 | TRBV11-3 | TGTGCCAGCAGCTTAGAAGGCCGGGGGGGCCGTGGTGAGCAGTTCTTC | CASSLEGRGGRGEQFF
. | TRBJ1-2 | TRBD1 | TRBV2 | TGTGCCAGCAGTGAGACAGGGAGCCATGGCTACACCTTC | CASSETGSHGYTF
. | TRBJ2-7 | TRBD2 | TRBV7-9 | TGTGCCAGCAGTTCCGGGTCGGGGGGATTCGAGCAGTACTTC | CASSSGSGGFEQYF